This entry is about one TCR beta chain. Its antigen is still unknown. The CDR3 spans 15 residues. Per germline, CDR1 GTSNPN and CDR2 SVGIG (reference sequence). V lost 2 bases and J 0 bases, leaving 11 bases between the germline ends. TCRdb's table, derived via immunoSEQ multiplex PCR, lists solely in-frame clones and lacks some. This sample carries tens of thousands of clones, roughly 90% of them seen once, and the ten largest clones take around 10%. These data originate in a study of T cell responses to AZD1222 COVID-19 vaccine. Study-level results: Just a handful of AZD1222 recipients were seropositive at baseline. Within unmutated variant regions lay the reported targets of nearly half of spike-specific TCRs. White British ancestry dominated among donors, who included more females, and clonal diversity was possibly underestimated. Repertoires were collected only later (after the peak T cell response had occurred).

Sequences were derived from peripheral blood, sampled 28 days after the second AZD1222 dose. This sequence joins TRBV30 and TRBJ1-3, with no clear D. The receptor was isolated from an adult who received the AZD1222 COVID-19 vaccine. The CDR3 DNA is TGTGCCTGGAGTCCTGACGGAAGCTCTGGAAACACCATATATTTT. It codes for CAWSPDGSSGNTIYF.